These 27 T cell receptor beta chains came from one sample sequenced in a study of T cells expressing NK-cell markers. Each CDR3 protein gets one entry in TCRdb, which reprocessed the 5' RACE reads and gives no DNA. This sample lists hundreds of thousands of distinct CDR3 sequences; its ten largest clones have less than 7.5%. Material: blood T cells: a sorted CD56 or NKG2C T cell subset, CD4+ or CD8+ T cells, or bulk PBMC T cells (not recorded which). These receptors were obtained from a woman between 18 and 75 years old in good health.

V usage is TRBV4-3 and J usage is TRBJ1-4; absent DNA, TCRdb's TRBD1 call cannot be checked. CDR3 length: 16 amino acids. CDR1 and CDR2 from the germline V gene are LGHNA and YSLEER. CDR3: CASSQDYQGVVEKLFF.

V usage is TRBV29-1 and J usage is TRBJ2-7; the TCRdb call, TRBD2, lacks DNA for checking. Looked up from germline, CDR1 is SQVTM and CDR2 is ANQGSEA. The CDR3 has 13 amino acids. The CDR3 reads CSVAGRPSYEQYF.

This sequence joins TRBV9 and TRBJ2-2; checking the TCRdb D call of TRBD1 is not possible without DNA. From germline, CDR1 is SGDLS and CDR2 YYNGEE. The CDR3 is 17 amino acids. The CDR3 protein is CASSVNTPGTGIGELFF.

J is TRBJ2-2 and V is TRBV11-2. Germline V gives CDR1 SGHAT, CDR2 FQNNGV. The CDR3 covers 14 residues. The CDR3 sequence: CASSLNVNTGELFF.

This CDR3 is CASSEWWGQNTEAFF. The rearrangement joins TRBV25-1 to TRBJ1-1; as DNA is missing, the TRBD1 call by TCRdb cannot be tested. Germline V gene sequence: CDR1 MGHDK, CDR2 SYGVNS. This CDR3 is built from 15 residues.

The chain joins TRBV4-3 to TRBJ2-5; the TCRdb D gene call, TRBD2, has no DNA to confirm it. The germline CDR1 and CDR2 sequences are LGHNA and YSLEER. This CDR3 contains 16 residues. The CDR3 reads CASSPQRGGPQETQYF.

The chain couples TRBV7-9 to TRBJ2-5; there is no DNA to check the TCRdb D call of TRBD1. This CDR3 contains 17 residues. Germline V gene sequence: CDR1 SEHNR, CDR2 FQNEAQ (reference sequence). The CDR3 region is CASSPLPGQGKKETQYF.

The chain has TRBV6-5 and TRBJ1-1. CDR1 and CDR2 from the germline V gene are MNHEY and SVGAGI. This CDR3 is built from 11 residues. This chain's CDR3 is CASSNGQEAFF.

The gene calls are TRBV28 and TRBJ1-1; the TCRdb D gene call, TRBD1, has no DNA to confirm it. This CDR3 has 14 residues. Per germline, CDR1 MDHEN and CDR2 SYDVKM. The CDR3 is CASVGTGDHTEAFF. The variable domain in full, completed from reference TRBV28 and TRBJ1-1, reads DVKVTQSSRYLVKRTGEKVFLECVQDMDHENMFWYRQDPGLGLRLIYFSYDVKMKEKGDIPEGYSVSREKKERFSLILESASTNQTSMYLCASVGTGDHTEAFFGQGTRLTVV.

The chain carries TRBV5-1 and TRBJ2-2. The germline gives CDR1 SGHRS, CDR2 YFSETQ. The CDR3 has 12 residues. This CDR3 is CASSQNTGVLFF.

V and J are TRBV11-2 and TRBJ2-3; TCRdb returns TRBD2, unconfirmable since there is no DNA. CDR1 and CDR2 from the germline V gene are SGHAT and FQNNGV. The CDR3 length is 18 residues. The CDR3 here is CASSFPGTSGSRKDTQYF.

Here the CDR3 reads CASSRNSNEQFF. J is TRBJ2-1 and V is TRBV9. The CDR3 has 12 residues. CDR1 and CDR2 (germline): SGDLS, YYNGEE.

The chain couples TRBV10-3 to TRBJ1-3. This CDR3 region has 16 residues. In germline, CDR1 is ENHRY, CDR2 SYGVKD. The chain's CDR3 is CAISEPTGPSGNTIYF.

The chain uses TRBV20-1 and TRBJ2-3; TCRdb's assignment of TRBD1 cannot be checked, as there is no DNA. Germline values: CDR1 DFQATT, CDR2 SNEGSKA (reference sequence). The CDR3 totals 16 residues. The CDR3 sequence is CSAPHLLRGGTDTQYF.

This CDR3 is CASSNRKATDTQYF. This rearrangement joins TRBV13 to TRBJ2-3. CDR3 length: 14 residues. Germline V gives CDR1 PRHDT, CDR2 FYEKMQ (reference sequence).

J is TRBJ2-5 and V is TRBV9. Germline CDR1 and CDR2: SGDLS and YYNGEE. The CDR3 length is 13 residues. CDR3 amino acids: CASSVGALETQYF.

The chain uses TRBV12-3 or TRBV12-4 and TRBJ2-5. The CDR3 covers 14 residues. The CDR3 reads CASKFDTVGETQYF.

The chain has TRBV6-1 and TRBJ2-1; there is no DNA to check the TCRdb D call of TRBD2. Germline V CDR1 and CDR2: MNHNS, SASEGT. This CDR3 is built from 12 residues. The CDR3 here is CASSELRDEQFF.

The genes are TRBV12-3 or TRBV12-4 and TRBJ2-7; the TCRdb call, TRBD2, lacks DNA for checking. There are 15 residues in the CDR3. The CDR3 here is CASRLAGGEVYEQYF.

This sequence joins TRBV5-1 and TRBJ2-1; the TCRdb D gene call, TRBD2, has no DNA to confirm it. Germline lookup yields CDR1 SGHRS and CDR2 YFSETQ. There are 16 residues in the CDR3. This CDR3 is CASSSGEGLAGDEQFF. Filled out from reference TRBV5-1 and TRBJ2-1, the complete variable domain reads KAGVTQTPRYLIKTRGQQVTLSCSPISGHRSVSWYQQTPGQGLQFLFEYFSETQRNKGNFPGRFSGRQFSNSRSEMNVSTLELGDSALYLCASSSGEGLAGDEQFFGPGTRLTVL.

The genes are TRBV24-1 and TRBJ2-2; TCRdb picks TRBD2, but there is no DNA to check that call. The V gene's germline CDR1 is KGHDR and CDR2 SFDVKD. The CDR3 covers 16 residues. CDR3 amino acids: CATSDGDSSNTGELFF.

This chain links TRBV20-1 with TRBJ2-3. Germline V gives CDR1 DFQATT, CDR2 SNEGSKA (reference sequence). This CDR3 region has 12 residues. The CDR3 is CSVWGSTDTQYF.

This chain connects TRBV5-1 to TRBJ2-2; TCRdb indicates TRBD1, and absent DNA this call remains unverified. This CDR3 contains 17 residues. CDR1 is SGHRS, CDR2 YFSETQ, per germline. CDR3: CASSLALGTANTGELFF.

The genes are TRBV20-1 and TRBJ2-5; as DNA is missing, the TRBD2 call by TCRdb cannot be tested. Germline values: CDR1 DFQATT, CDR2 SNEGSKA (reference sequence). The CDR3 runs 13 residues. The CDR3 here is CSVTAGVEETQYF.

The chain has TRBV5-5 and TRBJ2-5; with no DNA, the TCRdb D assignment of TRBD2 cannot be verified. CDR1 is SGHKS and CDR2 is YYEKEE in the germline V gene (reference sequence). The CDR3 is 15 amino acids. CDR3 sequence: CASSFRAPGRETQYF.

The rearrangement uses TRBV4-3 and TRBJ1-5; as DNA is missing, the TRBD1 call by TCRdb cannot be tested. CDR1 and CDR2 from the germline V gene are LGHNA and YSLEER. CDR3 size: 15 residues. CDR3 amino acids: CASSQDTGRNQPQHF.

The CDR3: CSARVSIGTPNTEAFF. The chain couples TRBV20-1 to TRBJ1-1; TCRdb picks TRBD1, but there is no DNA to check that call. CDR1 is DFQATT, CDR2 SNEGSKA, per germline (reference sequence). The CDR3 runs to 16 residues.